A selection of T cell receptor beta chains follows, all from one sample in a study of cytomegalovirus exposure and HLA in healthy donors. Clones were sequenced by immunoSEQ multiplex PCR, and TCRdb holds only the in-frame ones, with some missing. The sample table sets out about 110,000 clones. Material for sequencing was PBMCs. The source of these receptors is a man aged 25 to 40 in good health and CMV-seronegative. The CDR3 runs from the conserved cysteine through the conserved F or W. Fields, in order: J gene, V gene, CDR3 protein.

>TRBJ1-3|TRBV5-4
CASSPPPGNTIYF
>TRBJ1-1|TRBV5-1
CASSLEHLEGTEAFF
>TRBJ1-5|TRBV7-9
CASSFFGTDNQPQHF
>TRBJ1-2|TRBV7-2
CASSAKAGSAGYTF
>TRBJ2-3|TRBV18
CASSPRTSGGSTDTQYF
>TRBJ2-5|TRBV7-9
CASSLTGGAGETQYF
>TRBJ1-1|TRBV9
CASSATGRNTEAFF
>TRBJ1-2|TRBV19
CASSPRNYGYTF
>TRBJ2-3|TRBV5-4
CASSLGTGGSDTQYF
>TRBJ2-3|TRBV6-1
CASSEQGATDTQYF
>TRBJ1-3|TRBV2
CASSVSGSGGAGNTIYF
>TRBJ1-3|TRBV9
CASSPGGGSGNTIYF
>TRBJ2-3|TRBV18
CASSPLSGILVDTQYF
>TRBJ1-2|TRBV6-5
CASSRQGDGYTF
>TRBJ2-3|TRBV6-1
CASSEGQGAARGTQYF
>TRBJ1-2|TRBV6-5
CASSYQDRSDGYTF
>TRBJ2-2|TRBV5-1
CASSLGGTLNTGELFF
>TRBJ2-3|TRBV29-1
CSVGSPSGGVDTQYF